Listed below are T cell receptor beta chains from one sample, sequenced in a study of T cell responses to AZD1222 COVID-19 vaccine. Libraries were prepared by immunoSEQ multiplex PCR; TCRdb keeps only in-frame clonotypes and omits some of them. The sample consists of around 160,000 clones, about 90% of them appearing once. Here the sequenced sample was peripheral blood, taken on day 0 of AZD1222 vaccination. The receptors were gathered from an adult in good health. CDR3s include the opening cysteine and the closing phenylalanine or tryptophan. Fields, in order: D gene, clone size, J gene, V gene, CDR3 DNA, CDR3 protein. D genes are given only for firm matches. A clone size is listed for some rows: how often the clone was seen (once, few, many), or a class if it is expanded.

TRBD2	.	TRBJ2-2	TRBV4-2	TGTGCCAGCAGCCAGGGAGTCGGGAGGGCCTTTGGGGGGGAGCTGTTTTTT	CASSQGVGRAFGGELFF
.	.	TRBJ2-1	TRBV6-6	TGTGCCAGCAGACGAACCCAGTGGGGTAGCTCCTACAATGAGCAGTTCTTC	CASRRTQWGSSYNEQFF
.	.	TRBJ1-5	TRBV28	TGTGCCAGCAGTTTGGGGACTAATAGCAATCAGCCCCAGCATTTT	CASSLGTNSNQPQHF
TRBD2	.	TRBJ2-1	TRBV4-2	TGTGCCAGCAGCCAAGATAGCGGGAGAGGACTGGTCGGCAATGAGCAGTTCTTC	CASSQDSGRGLVGNEQFF
.	.	TRBJ2-1	TRBV5-1	TGCGCCAGCAGCTCAAGCGGGACAGCTAATGAGCAGTTCTTC	CASSSSGTANEQFF
.	.	TRBJ1-1	TRBV13	TGTGCCAGCAGCGGGTCGGAGGACAGTACAAACACTGAAGCTTTCTTT	CASSGSEDSTNTEAFF
.	.	TRBJ1-4	TRBV5-4	TGTGCCAGCAGAAAAGCAGGGGCGAGTAATGAAAAACTGTTTTTT	CASRKAGASNEKLFF
TRBD1	.	TRBJ1-5	TRBV6-1	TGTGCCAGCAGTGATAGGGACAGGGGGTGGCAGCCCCAGCATTTT	CASSDRDRGWQPQHF
TRBD1	.	TRBJ2-7	TRBV2	TGTGCCAGCAGTGAAGGGACAGGGGGCTGGAGCGAGCAGTACTTC	CASSEGTGGWSEQYF
TRBD1	.	TRBJ1-2	TRBV13	TGTGCCAGCAGCTCTCAATCGGGACAGGGCTATGGCAGGAGCTTC	CASSSQSGQGYGRSF
.	.	TRBJ2-2	TRBV4-3	TGCGCCAGCAGCCAAGATTTTGCCCCTGTCACCGGGGAGCTGTTTTTT	CASSQDFAPVTGELFF
.	.	TRBJ1-2	TRBV28	TGTGCCAGCAGATCCACCCGTCCAGGGATCTATGGCTACACCTTC	CASRSTRPGIYGYTF
.	.	TRBJ2-3	TRBV29-1	TGCAGCGTTGAGGACGGGATCTACACAGATACGCAGTATTTT	CSVEDGIYTDTQYF
TRBD1	once	TRBJ2-2	TRBV28	TGTGCCAGCAGTTTACCCGGGACAGGGGGTTACACCGGGGAGCTGTTTTTT	CASSLPGTGGYTGELFF
.	.	TRBJ1-2	TRBV30	TGTGCCTGGAGCCGGGTTCTCTATGGCTACACCTTC	CAWSRVLYGYTF
.	.	TRBJ1-1	TRBV19	TGTGCCAGTAGGAAGGGAGGCACTACTGAAGCTTTCTTT	CASRKGGTTEAFF
.	.	TRBJ2-7	TRBV5-8	TGTGCCAGCAGGCCGGACAAACAAAGCTCCTACGAGCAGTACTTC	CASRPDKQSSYEQYF
.	.	TRBJ2-7	TRBV9	TGTGCCAGCAGCGTAGGGGTTGGGTCCTACGAGCAGTACTTC	CASSVGVGSYEQYF
.	.	TRBJ1-6	TRBV15	TGTGCCACCAGCCGCCGGGACGGAGTCAATTCACCCCTCCACTTT	CATSRRDGVNSPLHF
.	.	TRBJ2-7	TRBV30	TGTGCCTGGAGGGGACGGGGGCTAGGAGAGCAGTACTTC	CAWRGRGLGEQYF
.	.	TRBJ1-6	TRBV5-1	TGCGCCAGCAGCCCTCAAGCCACGGACCTTAATTCACCCCTCCACTTT	CASSPQATDLNSPLHF
TRBD1	.	TRBJ1-2	TRBV7-2	TGTGCCAGCAGCCCTGGGACAGGGGGTTTCTATGGCTACACCTTC	CASSPGTGGFYGYTF
TRBD1	.	TRBJ1-1	TRBV3-1/TRBV3-2	TGTGCCAGCAGCCAACTTCCGGGACAGGGAGTTAGCACTGAAGCTTTCTTT	CASSQLPGQGVSTEAFF
.	.	TRBJ1-6	TRBV30	TGTGCCTGGAGTGGAACGCCATGGAATTCACCCCTCCACTTT	CAWSGTPWNSPLHF
TRBD1	.	TRBJ2-1	TRBV5-1	TGCGCCAGCAGACTTTCCGGGACAGTGGACAATGAGCAGTTCTTC	CASRLSGTVDNEQFF
.	.	TRBJ1-1	TRBV5-4	TGTGCCAGCAGCTCCGGATCCGAAGCTTTCTTT	CASSSGSEAFF
.	.	TRBJ1-6	TRBV11-2	TGTGCCAGCAGCTTAGCGGGGACTAATTCACCCCTCCACTTT	CASSLAGTNSPLHF
TRBD1	.	TRBJ1-6	TRBV19	TGTGCCAGTAGTATCTCTTCAGGGGGCGTTTCACCCCTCCACTTT	CASSISSGGVSPLHF
TRBD1	.	TRBJ1-5	TRBV19	TGTGCCAGTAGCCAAATCTTTAGGACAGGTTTTGTCTATCAGCCCCAGCATTTT	CASSQIFRTGFVYQPQHF
.	.	TRBJ1-1	TRBV27	TGTGCCAGCAGTTTATCAGACTCCAACACTGAAGCTTTCTTT	CASSLSDSNTEAFF
.	.	TRBJ1-1	TRBV10-3	TGTGCCATCAGTGAACGGGGGAGCACTGAAGCTTTCTTT	CAISERGSTEAFF
.	.	TRBJ2-7	TRBV30	TGTGCCTGGAGTGTAGAACAGGCGAGCTCCTACGAGCAGTACTTC	CAWSVEQASSYEQYF
.	.	TRBJ1-6	TRBV14	TGTGCCAGCAGCCAGCAAGCCCCGGGGGGCGTTTCACCCCTCCACTTT	CASSQQAPGGVSPLHF
.	.	TRBJ1-5	TRBV28	TGTGCCAGCAGACTCACAGGGAAGCCCCAGCATTTT	CASRLTGKPQHF
.	.	TRBJ1-1	TRBV4-1	TGCGCCAGCAGCAGAAACACTGAAGCTTTCTTT	CASSRNTEAFF
TRBD1	.	TRBJ1-3	TRBV15	TGTGCCACCAGCAGACCCTCCCAGGGGGCCACCATATATTTT	CATSRPSQGATIYF
TRBD2	.	TRBJ2-1	TRBV28	TGTGCCAGCAGCACACTAGCGGGAAGGAATGAGCAGTTCTTC	CASSTLAGRNEQFF
.	.	TRBJ1-3	TRBV5-4	TGTGCCAGCAGCTCGCCCAACTCTGGAAACACCATATATTTT	CASSSPNSGNTIYF
TRBD2	.	TRBJ2-7	TRBV10-1	TGCGCCAGCACTGGACTAGCGGGAGGGCCTCACGAGCAGTACTTC	CASTGLAGGPHEQYF
.	.	TRBJ2-3	TRBV7-4	TGTGCCAGCAGCTTAGTCGGATCTAGCACAGATACGCAGTATTTT	CASSLVGSSTDTQYF
.	once	TRBJ1-5	TRBV6-6	TGTGCCAGCAGTTACCGCCAGGGCAATCAGCCCCAGCATTTT	CASSYRQGNQPQHF
.	.	TRBJ1-2	TRBV7-8	TGTGCCAGCAGCTCGGCCCTCTCCACGGGGACCTATGGCTACACCTTC	CASSSALSTGTYGYTF
TRBD1	.	TRBJ1-6	TRBV30	TGTGCCTGGCGTATGACAGGGTATAATTCACCCCTCCACTTT	CAWRMTGYNSPLHF
.	.	TRBJ1-1	TRBV28	TGTGCCAGCAGTTCCCGAGGAGCTGAAGCTTTCTTT	CASSSRGAEAFF
.	.	TRBJ1-1	TRBV6-5	TGTGCCAGCAGTTACTCCGTGGGGACGCCTGAAGCTTTCTTT	CASSYSVGTPEAFF
TRBD1	.	TRBJ1-4	TRBV10-3	TGTGCCATCAGTGATTTAGGGGGCAGGGAAAAACTGTTTTTT	CAISDLGGREKLFF
TRBD1	.	TRBJ2-7	TRBV28	TGTGCCAGCAGTTACCCGGGACAGGGGGACGAGCAGTACTTC	CASSYPGQGDEQYF
TRBD2	few	TRBJ2-3	TRBV7-9	TGTGCCAGCAGCTTAGGAACTAGCGGGGAGGGCACAGATACGCAGTATTTT	CASSLGTSGEGTDTQYF
TRBD1	.	TRBJ1-5	TRBV6-6	TGTGCCAGCAGTCCCGGGACAGCCAATCAGCCCCAGCATTTT	CASSPGTANQPQHF
TRBD1	.	TRBJ1-2	TRBV5-6	TGTGCCAGCAGCCTGGACAGGGACTATGGCTACACCTTC	CASSLDRDYGYTF
.	.	TRBJ1-2	TRBV7-2	TGTGCCAGCAGCTTAGGGGATGGACGCTCTAACTATGGCTACACCTTC	CASSLGDGRSNYGYTF
TRBD2	.	TRBJ2-3	TRBV28	TGTGCCAGCAGTACCAAACTAGCGGGAGTGGCGGATACGCAGTATTTT	CASSTKLAGVADTQYF
TRBD1	.	TRBJ1-1	TRBV2	TGTGCCAGCAGTGTCTCGGGACAGGGGAACACTGAAGCTTTCTTT	CASSVSGQGNTEAFF
.	.	TRBJ1-3	TRBV15	TGTGCCACCAGCAGAGTAAGGGACTCTGGAAACACCATATATTTT	CATSRVRDSGNTIYF
.	.	TRBJ2-7	TRBV7-9	TGTGCCAGCAGCCCCTGGCGGACACCGCGCTACGAGCAGTACTTC	CASSPWRTPRYEQYF
TRBD1	.	TRBJ1-1	TRBV13	TGTGCCAGCAGCTTATATCGTAGGAGGGCGGGACAGGGCATAAGCACTGAAGCTTTCTTT	CASSLYRRRAGQGISTEAFF
TRBD2	.	TRBJ2-1	TRBV19	TGTGCCAGTAGCGGACTAGCGGGAGGCCGAGGCTACAATGAGCAGTTCTTC	CASSGLAGGRGYNEQFF
.	.	TRBJ2-7	TRBV30	TGTGCCTGGAGTGTACGGTACGAGCAGTACTTC	CAWSVRYEQYF
TRBD2	.	TRBJ2-3	TRBV7-8	TGTGCCAGCAGCCCCGTTTCGGGGGGATCCACAGATACGCAGTATTTT	CASSPVSGGSTDTQYF